This paragraph covers one T cell receptor (beta chain) sequence. This entry belongs to a study of blood T cell repertoires in COVID-19. Study in general: Some COVID-19 samples were acute and others convalescent; all came from the United States, Italy and Spain.

Per the study methods: Reference gene primers were amplified, and this amplification served to estimate nucleated cell counts. TCRdb's copy holds only in-frame clones and misses some; the assay was immunoSEQ multiplex PCR. D and trimming were read from the DNA, whereas the V and J calls and clone size are those reported in that table. The sample has 80,000 to 130,000 clones, 80% to 95% seen once. This CDR3 has 13 residues. V was pared by 2 bases and J by 4 bases, with 8 bases between. Germline V gene sequence: CDR1 ENHRY, CDR2 SYGVKD. The sequenced material came from peripheral blood. The sequence was obtained from a man between 65 and 85 years old with acute or convalescent COVID-19. The V call is TRBV10-3, the J call TRBJ1-2; possibly TRBD1 for D (6 bases). The CDR3 loop reads CAISEEGVYGYTF. The CDR3 DNA reads as TGTGCCATCAGTGAGGAGGGGGTCTATGGCTACACCTTC.